Shown below are 8 T cell receptor beta chains from a single sample sequenced in a study of blood T cell repertoires in COVID-19. Clones were read by immunoSEQ multiplex PCR, and TCRdb kept only the in-frame ones, dropping some. Here the sample spans under 250,000 clones, around nine tenths being singletons. Sequencing used peripheral blood. The receptors were sampled from a man between 18 and 29 years old with active or convalescent COVID-19.

The chain is built from TRBV18 and TRBJ1-1, with D hard to call. Trimming stripped 6 bases from V and 6 bases from J, with 17 bases between. The CDR3 has 14 residues. CDR1 and CDR2 from the germline V gene are KGHSH and LQKENI. CDR3 sequence: CASSLTSRTAEAFF. DNA of the CDR3: TGTGCCAGCTCTCTAACCAGTCGAACAGCTGAAGCTTTCTTT.

The chain has TRBV6-2 or TRBV6-3 and TRBJ2-1; TRBD2 matches 7 bases. Germline loops: CDR1 MNHEY, CDR2 SVGEGT. V shed 2 bases, J shed 8 bases, and the junction held 15 bases outside the gene matches. This CDR3 spans 17 amino acids. For the CDR3, the DNA is TGTGCCAGCAGTTACGGGGACTATTTTGAAGCGGTAGATGAGCAGTTCTTC. Its protein is CASSYGDYFEAVDEQFF.

This clone showed up just a few times. V gene TRBV3-1 (or the pseudogene TRBV3-2) combines with J gene TRBJ2-7; 14 bases match TRBD2. The CDR3 has 18 residues. V dropped 4 bases and J dropped 4; count of bases not matched to a gene: 12. Germline CDR1 and CDR2: LGHDT and YNNKEL (reference sequence). CDR3 protein: CASSPKYGTSGRQYEQYF. The CDR3 bases are TGTGCCAGCAGCCCCAAATACGGGACTAGCGGGAGACAGTACGAGCAGTACTTC.

CDR3 DNA sequence: TGTGCCAGCAGTTCCCTAGCGGGAGAGGGGCCCGGGGAGCTGTTTTTT. Protein: CASSSLAGEGPGELFF. The chain has TRBV28 and TRBJ2-2; 10 bases agree with TRBD2. J lost 6 bases, V lost 4 bases, and 8 bases had no gene match. The CDR3 length is 16 residues. From germline, CDR1 is MDHEN and CDR2 SYDVKM.

The V and J genes are TRBV5-1 and TRBJ1-3, with TRBD1 as a possible D gene (6 bases). The CDR3 consists of 13 residues. The germline V gene encodes CDR1 SGHRS and CDR2 YFSETQ. V lost 8 bases to trimming and J lost 0 bases, with 9 bases between them. The CDR3 here is CASQDSSGNTIYF. CDR3 DNA sequence: TGCGCCAGTCAGGACAGCTCTGGAAACACCATATATTTT.

The rearrangement joins TRBV11-1 to TRBJ2-5; a weak D match, TRBD2 (5 bases). Germline values: CDR1 SGHAT, CDR2 FQDESV (reference sequence). This CDR3 has 13 residues. Trimming took 6 bases from V and 3 from J, leaving 11 bases between them. In DNA, the CDR3 is TGTGCCAGCAGGACCTCCGGGGAAGAGACCCAGTACTTC. Translated, it gives CASRTSGEETQYF.

The chain combines TRBV15 with TRBJ2-2; possibly TRBD2 for D (6 bases). V lost 0 bases to trimming and J lost 0 bases, with 11 bases between them. Germline V CDR1 and CDR2: LNHNV, YYDKDF (reference sequence). The CDR3 consists of 17 residues. The CDR3 is CATSRDWASANTGELFF. CDR3 DNA: TGTGCCACCAGCAGAGATTGGGCTAGCGCGAACACCGGGGAGCTGTTTTTT.

The V call is TRBV27, the J call TRBJ2-5, with 7 bases aligning to TRBD1. The CDR3 is made up of 14 amino acids. The junction had 7 bases not matched to a gene; V was cut back by 3 bases and J by 6 bases. CDR1 is MNHEY, CDR2 SMNVEV, per germline (reference sequence). CDR3 sequence: CASSLGRGTKTQYF. The DNA of the CDR3 is TGTGCCAGCAGTTTGGGCAGGGGGACGAAGACCCAGTACTTC.